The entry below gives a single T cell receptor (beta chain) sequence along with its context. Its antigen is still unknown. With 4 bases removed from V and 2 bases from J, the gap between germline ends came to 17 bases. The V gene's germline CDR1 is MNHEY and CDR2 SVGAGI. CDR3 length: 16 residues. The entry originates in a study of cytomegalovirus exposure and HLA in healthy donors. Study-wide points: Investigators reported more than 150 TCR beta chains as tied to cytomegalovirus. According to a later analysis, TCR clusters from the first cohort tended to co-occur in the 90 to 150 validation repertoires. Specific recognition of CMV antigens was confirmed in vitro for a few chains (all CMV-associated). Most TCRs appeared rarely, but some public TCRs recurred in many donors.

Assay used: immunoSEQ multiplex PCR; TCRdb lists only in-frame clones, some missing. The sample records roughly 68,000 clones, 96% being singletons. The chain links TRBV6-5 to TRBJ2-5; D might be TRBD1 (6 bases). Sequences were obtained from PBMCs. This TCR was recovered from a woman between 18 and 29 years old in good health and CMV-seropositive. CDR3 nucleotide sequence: TGTGCCAGCAGTTTAAGCAGGGGCAGACAACAAGAGACCCAGTACTTC. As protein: CASSLSRGRQQETQYF.